Listed here is a single TCR beta chain. As yet, its antigen is unknown. Primed by a sample-barcoded 5' primer and a J-beta primer mix, a second PCR proceeded for 7 to 11 cycles. Template switching added a 12-random-nucleotide identifier to every cDNA molecule. TCRdb processed the 5' RACE reads anew with MiXCR; each CDR3 protein has one entry. The sample has more than 700,000 distinct CDR3 sequences; 40% to 65% are singletons. Looked up from germline, CDR1 is SNHLY and CDR2 is FYNNEI. With 6 bases clipped from V and 4 bases from J, the junction kept 5 bases outside the gene matches. The CDR3 has 14 residues. The data were obtained in a study of blood T cells in healthy people across ages. Study outcomes and limitations: Researchers deemed the diversity estimates from one million T cells underestimates. More naive CD4+ cells and higher diversity were found in long-lived than in aged donors.

The TCR originated in an elderly man in good health. Sequenced sample: blood. The rearrangement uses TRBV2 and TRBJ2-1; 8 bases fit TRBD2. The CDR3 spells CASRDRLAYNEQFF. In nucleotides, the CDR3 is TGTGCCAGCAGGGACAGACTAGCGTACAATGAGCAGTTCTTC. Complete variable domain (other parts from reference TRBV2 and TRBJ2-1): EPEVTQTPSHQVTQMGQEVILRCVPISNHLYFYWYRQILGQKVEFLVSFYNNEISEKSEIFDDQFSVERPDGSNFTLKIRSTKLEDSAMYFCASRDRLAYNEQFFGPGTRLTVL.